This T cell receptor (beta chain) appears in the sequencing data of a study of Ad26.COV2.S vaccination and SARS-CoV-2 variants. Looked up from germline, CDR1 is MNHEY and CDR2 is SVGAGI. This CDR3 has 15 amino acids. The V gene lost 8 bases and the J gene lost 3 bases, with 19 bases spanning the gap. Treatment: 15 to 20 received Ad26.COV2.S at low or high dose, single or two shots; about 5 received placebo; per-sample allocation not given. Day 63 following the first vaccine or placebo injection was when the samples were taken. TCRdb keeps only in-frame clones here, not all; method: immunoSEQ multiplex PCR. The sample lists around 300,000 clones, less than 90% occurring once.

Sequenced here: peripheral blood, sampled in a trial of Ad26.COV2.S vaccine versus placebo. This receptor was taken from a person aged 18-65 years who received the Ad26.COV2.S COVID-19 vaccine or a placebo. The genes are TRBV6-5 and TRBJ2-5, with D uncertain. The CDR3 loop is CASSSFGVGEETQYF. The CDR3 coding sequence is TGTGCCAGCTCCTCTTTTGGGGTAGGCGAAGAGACCCAGTACTTC.